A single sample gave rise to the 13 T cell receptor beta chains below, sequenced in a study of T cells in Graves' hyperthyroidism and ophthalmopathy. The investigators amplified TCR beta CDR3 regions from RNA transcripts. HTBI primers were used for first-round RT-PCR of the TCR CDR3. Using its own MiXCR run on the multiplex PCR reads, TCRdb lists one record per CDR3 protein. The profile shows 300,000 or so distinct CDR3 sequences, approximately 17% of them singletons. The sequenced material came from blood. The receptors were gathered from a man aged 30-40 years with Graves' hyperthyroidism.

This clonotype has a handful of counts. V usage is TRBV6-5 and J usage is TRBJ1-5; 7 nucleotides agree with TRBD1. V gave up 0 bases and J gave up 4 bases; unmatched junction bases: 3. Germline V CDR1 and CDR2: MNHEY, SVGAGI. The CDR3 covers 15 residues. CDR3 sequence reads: CASSYSRGRNQPQHF. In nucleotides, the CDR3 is TGTGCCAGCAGTTACTCGAGGGGGCGTAATCAGCCCCAGCATTTT.

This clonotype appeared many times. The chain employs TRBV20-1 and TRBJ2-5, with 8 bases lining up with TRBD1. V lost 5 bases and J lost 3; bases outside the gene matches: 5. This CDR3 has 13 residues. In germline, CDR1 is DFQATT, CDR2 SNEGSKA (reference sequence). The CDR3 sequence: CSAYGGQEETQYF. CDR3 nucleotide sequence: TGCAGTGCTTACGGGGGACAGGAAGAGACCCAGTACTTC.

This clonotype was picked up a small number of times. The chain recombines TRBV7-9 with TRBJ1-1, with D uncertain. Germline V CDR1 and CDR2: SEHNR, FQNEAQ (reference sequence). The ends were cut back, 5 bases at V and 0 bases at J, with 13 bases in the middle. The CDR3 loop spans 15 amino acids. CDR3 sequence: CASSNLGEVNTEAFF. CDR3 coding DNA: TGTGCCAGCAGCAATTTGGGCGAGGTGAACACTGAAGCTTTCTTT.

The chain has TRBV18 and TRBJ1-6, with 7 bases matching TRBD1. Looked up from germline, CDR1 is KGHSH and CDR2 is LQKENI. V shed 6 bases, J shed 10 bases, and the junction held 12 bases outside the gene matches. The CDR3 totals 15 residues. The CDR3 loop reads CASSAGQASGSPLHF. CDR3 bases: TGTGCCAGCTCTGCCGGACAGGCCTCCGGGTCACCCCTCCACTTT. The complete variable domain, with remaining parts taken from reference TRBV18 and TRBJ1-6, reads NAGVMQNPRHLVRRRGQEARLRCSPMKGHSHVYWYRQLPEEGLKFMVYLQKENIIDESGMPKERFSAEFPKEGPSILRIQQVVRGDSAAYFCASSAGQASGSPLHFGNGTRLTVT.

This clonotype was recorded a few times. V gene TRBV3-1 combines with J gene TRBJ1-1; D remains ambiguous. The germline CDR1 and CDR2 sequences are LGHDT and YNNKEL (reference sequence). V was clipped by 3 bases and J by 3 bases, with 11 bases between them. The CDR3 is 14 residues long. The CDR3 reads CASSHLPGYTEAFF. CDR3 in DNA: TGTGCCAGCAGCCACCTGCCAGGATACACTGAAGCTTTCTTT.

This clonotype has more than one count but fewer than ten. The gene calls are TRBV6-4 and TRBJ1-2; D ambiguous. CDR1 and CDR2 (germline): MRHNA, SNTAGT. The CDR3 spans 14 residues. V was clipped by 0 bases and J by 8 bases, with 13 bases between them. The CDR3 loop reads CASSDSNRVSGYTF. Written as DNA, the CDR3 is TGTGCCAGCAGTGACTCGAATAGGGTGTCAGGCTACACCTTC.

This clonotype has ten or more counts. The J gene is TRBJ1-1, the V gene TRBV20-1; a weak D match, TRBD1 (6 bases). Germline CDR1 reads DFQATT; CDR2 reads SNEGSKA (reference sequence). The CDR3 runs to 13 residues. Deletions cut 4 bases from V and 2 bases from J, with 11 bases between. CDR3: CSATTGRNTEAFF. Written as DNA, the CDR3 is TGCAGTGCTACGACAGGAAGAAACACTGAAGCTTTCTTT.

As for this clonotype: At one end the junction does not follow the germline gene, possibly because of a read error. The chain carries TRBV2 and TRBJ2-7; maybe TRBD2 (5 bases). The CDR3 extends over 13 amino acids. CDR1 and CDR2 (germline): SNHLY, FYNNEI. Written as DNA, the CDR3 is TGCGCATGGGCCGGGATCGGGGCCTACGAGCAGTACTTC. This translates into CAWAGIGAYEQYF.

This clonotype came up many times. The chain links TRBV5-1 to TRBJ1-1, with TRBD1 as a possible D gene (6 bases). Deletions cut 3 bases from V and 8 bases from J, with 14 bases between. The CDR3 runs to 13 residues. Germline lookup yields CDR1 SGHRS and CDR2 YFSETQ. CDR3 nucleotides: TGCGCCAGCAGCTCTGGGTCAGGGGCGGAAGCTTTCTTT. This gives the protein CASSSGSGAEAFF. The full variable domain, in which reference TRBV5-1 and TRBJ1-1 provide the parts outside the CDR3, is KAGVTQTPRYLIKTRGQQVTLSCSPISGHRSVSWYQQTPGQGLQFLFEYFSETQRNKGNFPGRFSGRQFSNSRSEMNVSTLELGDSALYLCASSSGSGAEAFFGQGTRLTVV.

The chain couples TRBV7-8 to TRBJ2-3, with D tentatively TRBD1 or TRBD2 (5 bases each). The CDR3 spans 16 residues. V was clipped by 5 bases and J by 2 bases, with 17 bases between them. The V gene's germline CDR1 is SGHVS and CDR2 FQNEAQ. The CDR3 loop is CASSPGEGAVTDTQYF. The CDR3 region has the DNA TGTGCCAGCAGCCCCGGGGAAGGGGCGGTCACAGATACGCAGTATTTT. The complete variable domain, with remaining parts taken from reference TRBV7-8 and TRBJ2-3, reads GAGVSQSPRYKVAKRGQDVALRCDPISGHVSLFWYQQALGQGPEFLTYFQNEAQLDKSGLPSDRFFAERPEGSVSTLKIQRTQQEDSAVYLCASSPGEGAVTDTQYFGPGTRLTVL.

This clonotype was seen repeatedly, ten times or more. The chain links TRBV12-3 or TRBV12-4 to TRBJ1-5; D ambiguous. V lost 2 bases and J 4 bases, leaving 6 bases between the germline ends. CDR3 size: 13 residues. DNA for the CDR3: TGTGCCAGCAGTTTACGGCCTAATCAGCCCCAGCATTTT. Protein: CASSLRPNQPQHF.

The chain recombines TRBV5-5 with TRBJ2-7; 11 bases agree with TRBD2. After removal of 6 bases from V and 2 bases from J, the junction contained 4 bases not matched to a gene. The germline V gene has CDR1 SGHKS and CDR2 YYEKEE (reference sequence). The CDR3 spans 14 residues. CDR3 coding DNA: TGTGCCAGCATGTGGACTAGCGGGCCCTACGAGCAGTACTTC. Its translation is CASMWTSGPYEQYF.

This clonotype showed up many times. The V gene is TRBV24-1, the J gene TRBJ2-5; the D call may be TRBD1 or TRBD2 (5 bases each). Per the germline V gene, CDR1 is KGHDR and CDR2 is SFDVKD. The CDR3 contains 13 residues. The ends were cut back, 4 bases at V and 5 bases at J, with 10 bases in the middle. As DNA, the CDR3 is TGTGCCACCAGTGAGGGGGTTGTGGAGACCCAGTACTTC. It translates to CATSEGVVETQYF.